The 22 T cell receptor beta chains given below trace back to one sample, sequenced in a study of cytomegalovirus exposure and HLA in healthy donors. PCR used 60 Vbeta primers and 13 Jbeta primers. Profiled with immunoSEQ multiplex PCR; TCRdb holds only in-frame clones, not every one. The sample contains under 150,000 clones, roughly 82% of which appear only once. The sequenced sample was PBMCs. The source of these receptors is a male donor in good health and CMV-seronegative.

CDR3 DNA sequence: TGTGCCAGCAGTTTACTGACAGGGGCCCAAGCTAACTATGGCTACACCTTC. It translates to CASSLLTGAQANYGYTF. V usage is TRBV27 and J usage is TRBJ1-2, with 8 nucleotides matching TRBD1. There are 17 residues in the CDR3. Unmatched junction bases numbered 8, after V lost 2 bases and J lost 0 bases. From germline, CDR1 is MNHEY and CDR2 SMNVEV (reference sequence).

In DNA form, the CDR3 reads TGTGCCAGCAGGGGGGCACTAGCGGTACAGAAGTACTTC. Amino acid sequence: CASRGALAVQKYF. This chain uses TRBV28 with TRBJ2-7; the match to TRBD2 covers 8 bases. Germline V gene lookup returns CDR1 MDHEN and CDR2 SYDVKM. After removal of 6 bases from V and 11 bases from J, the junction contained 12 bases not matched to a gene. The CDR3 has 13 amino acids.

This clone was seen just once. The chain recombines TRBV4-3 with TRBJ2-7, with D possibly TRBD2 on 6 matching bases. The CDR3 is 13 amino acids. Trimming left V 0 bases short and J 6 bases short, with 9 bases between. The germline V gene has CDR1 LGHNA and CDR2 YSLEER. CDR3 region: CASSQDMGGEQYF. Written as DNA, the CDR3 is TGCGCCAGCAGCCAAGATATGGGAGGCGAGCAGTACTTC.

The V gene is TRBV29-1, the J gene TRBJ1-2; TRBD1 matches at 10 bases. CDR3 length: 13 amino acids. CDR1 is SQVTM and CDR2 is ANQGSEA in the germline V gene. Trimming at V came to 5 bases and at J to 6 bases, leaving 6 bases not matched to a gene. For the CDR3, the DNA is TGCAGCGTTTCTGACAGGGGGCCGAATGGCTACACCTTC. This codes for CSVSDRGPNGYTF.

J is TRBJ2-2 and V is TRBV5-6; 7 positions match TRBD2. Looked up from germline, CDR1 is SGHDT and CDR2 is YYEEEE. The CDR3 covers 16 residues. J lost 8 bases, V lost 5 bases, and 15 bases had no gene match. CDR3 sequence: CASSVLLAEVPGELFF. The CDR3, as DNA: TGTGCCAGCAGTGTTCTTCTAGCGGAGGTACCGGGGGAGCTGTTTTTT.

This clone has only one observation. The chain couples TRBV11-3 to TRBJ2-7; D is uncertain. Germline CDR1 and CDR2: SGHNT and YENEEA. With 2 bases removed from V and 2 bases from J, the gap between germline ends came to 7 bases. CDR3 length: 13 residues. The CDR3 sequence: CASSLTETYEQYF. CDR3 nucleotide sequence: TGTGCCAGCAGCTTAACAGAGACCTACGAGCAGTACTTC.

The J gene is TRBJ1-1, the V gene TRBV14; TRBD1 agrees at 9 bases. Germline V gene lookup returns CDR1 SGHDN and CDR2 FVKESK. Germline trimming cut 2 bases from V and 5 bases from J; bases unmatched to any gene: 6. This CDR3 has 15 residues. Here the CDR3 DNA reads TGTGCCAGCAGCCAACAGACAGGGGGAAGAACTGAAGCTTTCTTT. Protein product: CASSQQTGGRTEAFF.

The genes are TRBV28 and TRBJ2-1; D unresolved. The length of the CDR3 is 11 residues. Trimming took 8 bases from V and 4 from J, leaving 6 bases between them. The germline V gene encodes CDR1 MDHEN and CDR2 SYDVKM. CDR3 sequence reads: CASGPYNEQFF. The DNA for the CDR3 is TGTGCCAGCGGGCCATACAATGAGCAGTTCTTC.

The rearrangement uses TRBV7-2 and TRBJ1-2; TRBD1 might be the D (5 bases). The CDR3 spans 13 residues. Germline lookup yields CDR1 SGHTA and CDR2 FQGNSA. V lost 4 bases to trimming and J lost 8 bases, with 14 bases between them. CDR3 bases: TGTGCCAGCAGCTCCAATGCAGGGCGAGGCTACACCTTC. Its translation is CASSSNAGRGYTF.

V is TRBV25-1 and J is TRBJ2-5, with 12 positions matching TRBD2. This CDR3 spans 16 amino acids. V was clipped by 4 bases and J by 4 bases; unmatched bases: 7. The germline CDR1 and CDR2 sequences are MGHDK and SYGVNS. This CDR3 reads CASSVLTSGSGETQYF. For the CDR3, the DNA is TGTGCCAGCAGTGTTCTGACTAGCGGGAGTGGAGAGACCCAGTACTTC.

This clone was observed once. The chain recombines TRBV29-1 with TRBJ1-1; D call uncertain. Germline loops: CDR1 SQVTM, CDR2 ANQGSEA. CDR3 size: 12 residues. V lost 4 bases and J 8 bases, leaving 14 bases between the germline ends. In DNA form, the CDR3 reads TGCAGCGTTGGTTCGGGAATTCGAGAAGCTTTCTTT. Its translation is CSVGSGIREAFF.

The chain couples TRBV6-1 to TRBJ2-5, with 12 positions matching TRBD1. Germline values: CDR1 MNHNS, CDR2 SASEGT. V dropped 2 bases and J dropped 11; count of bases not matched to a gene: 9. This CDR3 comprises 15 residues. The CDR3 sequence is CASSETGQGAKEQYF. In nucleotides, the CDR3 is TGTGCCAGCAGTGAAACGGGACAGGGGGCGAAAGAGCAGTACTTC.

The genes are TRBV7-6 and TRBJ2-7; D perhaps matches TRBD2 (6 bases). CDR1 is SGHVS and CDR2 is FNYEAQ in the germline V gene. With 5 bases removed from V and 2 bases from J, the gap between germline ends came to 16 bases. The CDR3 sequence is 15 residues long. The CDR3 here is CASSQGPRGTYEQYF. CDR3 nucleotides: TGTGCCAGCAGCCAAGGACCGCGGGGCACCTACGAGCAGTACTTC.

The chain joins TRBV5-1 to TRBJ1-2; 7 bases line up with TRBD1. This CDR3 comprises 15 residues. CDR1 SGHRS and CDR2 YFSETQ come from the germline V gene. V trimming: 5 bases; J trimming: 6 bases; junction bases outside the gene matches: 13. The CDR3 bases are TGCGCCAGCAGGCTTGGATTAGACAGGGTCGATGGCTACACCTTC. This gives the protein CASRLGLDRVDGYTF.

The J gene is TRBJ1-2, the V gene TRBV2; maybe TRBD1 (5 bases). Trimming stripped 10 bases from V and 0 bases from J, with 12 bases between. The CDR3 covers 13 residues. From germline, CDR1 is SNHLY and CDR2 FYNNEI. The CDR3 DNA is TGTGCCACCTCCAGGGCTCCTAACTATGGCTACACCTTC. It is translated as CATSRAPNYGYTF.

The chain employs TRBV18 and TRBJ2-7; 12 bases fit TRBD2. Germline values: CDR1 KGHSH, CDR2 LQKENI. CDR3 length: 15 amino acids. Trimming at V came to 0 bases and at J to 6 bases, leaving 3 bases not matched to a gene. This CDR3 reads CASSPPVLAGGEQYF. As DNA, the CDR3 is TGTGCCAGCTCACCACCGGTACTAGCGGGAGGCGAGCAGTACTTC.

As DNA, the CDR3 is TGTGCTATACTTTGGATCGGACAGGGATCCACTGAAGCTTTCTTT. Protein: CAILWIGQGSTEAFF. This sequence joins TRBV2 and TRBJ1-1; 8 bases are shared with TRBD1. The CDR3 consists of 15 residues. Germline assignment: CDR1 SNHLY and CDR2 FYNNEI.

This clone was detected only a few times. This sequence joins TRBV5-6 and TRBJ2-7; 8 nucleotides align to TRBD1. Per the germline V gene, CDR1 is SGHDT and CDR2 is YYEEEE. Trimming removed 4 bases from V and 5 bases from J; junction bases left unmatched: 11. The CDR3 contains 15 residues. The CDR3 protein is CASSPSGQVIHEQYF. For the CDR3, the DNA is TGTGCCAGCAGCCCCTCGGGACAGGTTATACACGAGCAGTACTTC.

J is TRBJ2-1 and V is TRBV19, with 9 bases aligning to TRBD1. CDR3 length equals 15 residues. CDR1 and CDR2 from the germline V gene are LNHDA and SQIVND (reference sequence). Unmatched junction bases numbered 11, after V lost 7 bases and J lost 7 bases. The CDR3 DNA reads TGTGCCAGTAATGACCCGGGACAGGGACGTAATGAGCAGTTCTTC. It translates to CASNDPGQGRNEQFF.

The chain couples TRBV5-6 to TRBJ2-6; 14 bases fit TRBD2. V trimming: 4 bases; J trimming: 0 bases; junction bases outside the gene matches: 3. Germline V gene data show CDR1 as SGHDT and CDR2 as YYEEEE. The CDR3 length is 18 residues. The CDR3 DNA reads TGTGCCAGCAGCGGACTAGCGGGAGGATTCTCTGGGGCCAACGTCCTGACTTTC. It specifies CASSGLAGGFSGANVLTF.

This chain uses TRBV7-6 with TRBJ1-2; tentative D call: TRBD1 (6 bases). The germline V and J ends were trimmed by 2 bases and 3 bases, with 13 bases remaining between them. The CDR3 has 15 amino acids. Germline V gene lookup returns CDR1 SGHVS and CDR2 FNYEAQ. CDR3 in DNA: TGTGCCAGCAGCTTATCTGGGGGCGTCCACTATGGCTACACCTTC. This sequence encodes CASSLSGGVHYGYTF.

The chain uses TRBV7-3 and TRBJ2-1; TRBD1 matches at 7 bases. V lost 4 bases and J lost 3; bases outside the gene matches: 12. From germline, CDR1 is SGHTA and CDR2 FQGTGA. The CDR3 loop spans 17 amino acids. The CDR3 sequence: CASSSGSGRGNYNEQFF. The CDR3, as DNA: TGTGCCAGCAGCTCGGGGTCGGGCAGGGGGAACTACAATGAGCAGTTCTTC.